This T cell receptor beta chain stems from a study of cytomegalovirus exposure and HLA in healthy donors (dated 2017 in TCRdb). Regarding the complete study: According to an earlier analysis of a few hundred of the donors, about 190 million T cells yielded approximately 120 million unique TCR beta sequences and approximately 280 Gb of sequence data. Around 320 gigabases of sequencing data and approximately 93 million unique TCR sequences were included in an early release covering over 600 HLA-typed donors. Of the roughly 430 genotyped donors, approximately 83% fell in the genetic ancestry cluster associated with self-reported Caucasian donors. The study aimed to test whether cataloging public T cell receptors could reveal signatures of past pathogen exposure. The study used immunosequencing to profile the T cell repertoires of 600 to 850 subjects and linked those repertoires to cytomegalovirus serostatus. In addition to the first cohort of 666 subjects, a separate validation cohort of approximately 110 different subjects was used. High-throughput TCR immunosequencing, statistical association of individual TCRs with disease status, and machine learning were combined to predict cytomegalovirus infection status. To study patterns of TCR occurrence, a later analysis re-analyzed previously published TCR beta repertoires from under 750 donors and added high-resolution HLA genotyping. In the later analysis, no new phenotypic data were used to find candidate immune exposures; instead, reliance was placed on TCR beta sequences and their occurrence across donors. An earlier analysis of nearly 600 of the donors applied high-throughput TCR beta sequencing to assess whether each TCR beta V gene segment acted as functional or pseudogenic. Donor age, sex, ethnicity and CMV serostatus were compiled together with the repertoire data. A later genetic analysis used genome-wide SNP genotypes for about 65% of the 666 donors, treating that subset as a discovery cohort. Every discovery cohort repertoire had been produced on one sequencing platform. Both class I and class II loci were covered by HLA typing, at four-digit resolution. The number of donors typed differed by locus, with roughly 620-640 for A, B, C, DRB1 and DQB1, roughly 520 for DQA1, over 600 for DPA1, and some 440 for DPB1. Because of strong linkage in the cohort, five DR-DQ haplotypes were treated as single units for association and clustering. Among approximately 370 genotyped donors of the cohort, an average of roughly 230,000 unique TCR beta nucleotide sequences was sequenced per donor, of which approximately 19% were non-productive. The paper as a whole reports these results and caveats: A later analysis found that most CMV-associated TCR beta chains appeared HLA-restricted, with HLA associations seemingly driven largely by CMV exposure. An earlier analysis of approximately 500 of the donors showed that most TCR beta V segments appeared in productive rearrangements either about 87% or about 30% of the time, which broadly matched IMGT annotations. When HLA alleles, especially DR and DQ, strongly co-occurred, TCR associations were difficult to assign to individual alleles. In a later analysis, HLA-associated TCR beta chains were found to be more clonally expanded and to have lower generation probabilities than equally common non-associated chains. In vitro tests confirmed that three of the cytomegalovirus-associated TCR beta chains recognize cytomegalovirus antigens. While some public TCRs were present in many individuals, most TCR sequences turned up only very rarely across donors. Because the 87-base-pair reads could not distinguish some IMGT-functional V segments, including TRBV6-2 and TRBV6-3, those segments were excluded. The earlier analysis of 587 of the donors excluded seventeen rarely observed V segments, including chromosome 9 orphons, because counts were too low. In this cohort, only TCR beta chains were sequenced, and detectable features were limited by the absence of alpha or paired-chain data. Correlated functional status among segregating V segments might be attributable to linkage disequilibrium, but an unknown experimental factor could not be ruled out. A cluster of highly shared sequence variants was judged likely to represent a technical artifact of the sequencing pipeline. A further reported finding was that TCR beta sequences accurately predicted the HLA-A and HLA-B alleles for most subjects in the first cohort. In a later analysis, TCR association rates were found to vary across HLA loci, with the most associated TCRs seen for DRB1 alleles and the fewest for HLA-C alleles. Roughly uniform sequencing depth across donors was assumed in presence/absence analyses, although this assumption may not hold. Because some donors lacked HLA typing at each locus, the association tests relied only on the typed subset. Cytomegalovirus status was reported to be diagnosed by the classifier with high specificity and sensitivity in both the original and validation cohorts. In a later analysis, some 17,000 TCR beta sequences were associated with specific HLA alleles at a false discovery rate of 0.05. According to a later genetic analysis, donors in an Asian-associated ancestry cluster had fewer N-insertions in productive TCRs than the approximately 700-donor mean. In a later genetic analysis, a missense DCLRE1C variant was associated with V-gene and J-gene trimming of TCR beta chains, and the association was replicated in an independent cohort. It was suggested by the authors that the approach could potentially be generalized to other disease states and immunological phenotypes. In the study, around 160 TCR beta chains were listed as associated with cytomegalovirus. For the cohort, immune exposure information was limited to CMV serostatus. In a later analysis, several top co-occurrence clusters were reported to appear linked to parvovirus B19, influenza, CMV and Epstein-Barr virus.

Library preparation used the immunoSEQ multiplex PCR assay. A mixture of 60 forward primers for TCR Vbeta segments and 13 reverse primers for TCR Jbeta segments was used in the multiplex PCR. A multiplex PCR assay on genomic DNA amplified the CDR3 region of rearranged TCR beta genes. Amplified TCR beta libraries were sequenced as 87-base-pair reads on the Illumina HiSeq System. On the study's bioinformatics: A later analysis counted approximately 84 million unique TCR beta chains across the 670 or so repertoires, and about 10 million of these chains were shared by at least two donors. Raw reads were error-corrected and collapsed into unique sequences with a nearest-neighbor algorithm that merged closely related sequences to remove PCR and sequencing errors. CDR3 sequences were aligned to IMGT reference sequences to assign V, D and J gene segments. For a sequence to be retained, a match of at least six nucleotides to both a V gene segment and a J gene segment was required. Rearrangements were classified as productive when the CDR3 lacked stop codons and remained in frame with V and J, and all other rearrangements were classified as non-productive. CDR3 was defined according to IMGT convention as the region running from the second conserved V-encoded cysteine to the conserved J-encoded phenylalanine. The earlier analysis of approximately 590 of the donors excluded any sequence lacking an unambiguous match to a single V gene segment. In an earlier analysis of several hundred of the donors, a V segment was called functional when productive rearrangements were above 56.7%, and segregating when the standard deviation between donors exceeded 5%. A statistical classification framework was built for diagnosing cytomegalovirus status from the catalog of TCR beta chain sequences. In a later analysis, TCR nucleotide sequences were compared against IMGT/GENE-DB human TR gene sequences so that V and J genes could be assigned. Using the TCRdist pipeline, a later analysis assigned CDR3 sequences along with most-parsimonious VDJ recombination scenarios. In a later analysis, each TCR beta chain was defined by its CDR3 amino acid sequence together with its V-gene family, and reads lacking a unique V-gene family were excluded. A later analysis removed 600 or so highly shared, low-generation-probability nucleotide sequences to deal with suspected cross-contamination and a sequencing artifact. A later analysis calculated a clonal expansion index for each public chain from normalized within-repertoire ranks of inferred template counts. In a later analysis, generation probabilities were computed using a VDJ recombination model fitted to out-of-frame rearrangements, and the results were checked against IGoR. A later analysis scored TCR-TCR, TCR-HLA and TCR-CMV co-occurrence with hypergeometric tests, applying a repertoire-size bias correction to TCR pairs. False discovery rates were estimated in a later analysis by permuting HLA or CMV assignments 20 times. In a later analysis, co-occurring TCRs were grouped with DBSCAN, and TCRdist sequence similarity was added when clustering was performed within HLA-allele-positive subsets. Co-occurrence clustering excluded repertoires with fewer than 30,000 or more than 120,000 public chains, plus five with anomalous nucleotide sharing. TCRdb retrieved this table from immuneACCESS and kept in-frame rearrangements only. Not all clones are present; in checked studies, unresolved V genes account for under half, and no reason is known for the remainder. The D gene and trimming were derived from the DNA, and the V and J assignments and clone size from that table. The sample data list about 100,000 clones, and 65% to 80% of these were observed just once. The top ten hold approximately 14% of the sample.

The cohort consisted of some 670 healthy bone marrow donors. Cohort members were all nominally healthy when sampled, although unrecorded immune exposures were likely present. The donor tested CMV seropositive, placing the donor among the roughly 270 seropositive members of the cohort. A peripheral blood sample was collected from each donor, and TCR beta sequencing was performed on peripheral blood mononuclear cells. Genomic DNA extraction from the blood cell samples was performed with the Qiagen DNeasy Blood Extraction Kit. Compared with germline, V lacks 5 bases and J lacks 5 bases; bases without a gene match: 14. The CDR3 runs 16 amino acids, cysteine and phenylalanine included. Only CDR3 DNA remains: 48 bases, in frame from the first base. From the germline V gene, CDR1 is SGHTA and CDR2 is FQGNSA. Remarks on this clone: Its antigen is unknown. Qualities for individual bases were not recorded, and no much larger clone is one base off.

The sequenced sample was PBMCs. The chain is assembled from TRBV7-2 and TRBJ1-1, with 7 bases matching TRBD1. This clonotype was sampled from a woman in her sixties or seventies in good health and CMV-seropositive. The CDR3 reads as follows: CASSPEGAGWGTEAFF. The DNA reads TGTGCCAGCAGCCCCGAGGGGGCAGGCTGGGGGACTGAAGCTTTCTTT.